Listed here are 15 T cell receptor beta chains from one sample, sequenced in a study of monozygotic twins with inflammatory bowel disease. TCRdb reanalyzed the 5' RACE reads, giving one entry per CDR3 protein sequence and no DNA. In all, the sample yields about 160,000 distinct CDR3 sequences. Sequenced input: blood. The source is a human donor with ulcerative colitis or Crohn's disease, or a healthy co-twin of an affected twin (not recorded which).

The chain joins TRBV7-9 to TRBJ1-1; TCRdb picks TRBD1, but there is no DNA to check that call. The CDR3 is 12 amino acids. Germline V gene sequence: CDR1 SEHNR, CDR2 FQNEAQ (reference sequence). The CDR3 protein is CASSTGSAEAFF.

The V call is TRBV29-1, the J call TRBJ2-7. The CDR3 extends over 11 amino acids. Per the germline V gene, CDR1 is SQVTM and CDR2 is ANQGSEA. CDR3 sequence reads: CSVGYSYEQYF.

The chain joins TRBV2 to TRBJ2-7; TCRdb names TRBD1, which stays unverified in the absence of DNA. The CDR3 is made up of 14 amino acids. The germline CDR1 and CDR2 sequences are SNHLY and FYNNEI. The CDR3 sequence is CASSESRQAYEQYF.

The chain employs TRBV9 and TRBJ2-7; TCRdb lists TRBD1, though no DNA is available to test this call. The germline V gene has CDR1 SGDLS and CDR2 YYNGEE. This CDR3 region has 12 residues. The CDR3 spells CASSSSGYEQYF.

The V gene is TRBV7-8, the J gene TRBJ1-5; TCRdb's D call, TRBD1, is unchecked because there is no DNA. CDR1 and CDR2 (germline): SGHVS, FQNEAQ. The CDR3 consists of 16 residues. The CDR3 loop is CASSLSGQGVGQPQHF.

The gene calls are TRBV18 and TRBJ1-5. Germline lookup yields CDR1 KGHSH and CDR2 LQKENI. The CDR3 extends over 21 amino acids. CDR3: CASSPQVLSQDPFPSNQPQHF.

The V and J genes are TRBV9 and TRBJ2-4; TCRdb names TRBD1, which stays unverified in the absence of DNA. Germline lookup yields CDR1 SGDLS and CDR2 YYNGEE. The CDR3 runs 13 residues. Here the CDR3 reads CASSVTGEDIQYF.

The chain has TRBV6-5 and TRBJ2-1; TCRdb reports TRBD2, a call that lacks DNA to check it against. The CDR3 sequence is 19 residues long. The V gene's germline CDR1 is MNHEY and CDR2 SVGAGI. The CDR3: CASSYSIGGTSGGYNEQFF.

The chain is built from TRBV7-3 and TRBJ2-3; TCRdb's D call, TRBD1, is unchecked because there is no DNA. From germline, CDR1 is SGHTA and CDR2 FQGTGA. The CDR3 extends over 16 amino acids. Here the CDR3 reads CASSPVGGGGTDTQYF.

The chain employs TRBV20-1 and TRBJ2-1; TCRdb selects TRBD1, and the lack of DNA leaves this call unchecked. The CDR3 has 15 residues. The germline V gene encodes CDR1 DFQATT and CDR2 SNEGSKA (reference sequence). This chain's CDR3 is CSAINRDRALGEQFF.

The chain joins TRBV5-1 to TRBJ2-7; the D gene TCRdb calls, TRBD2, cannot be checked with no DNA. CDR3 length: 17 amino acids. Germline assignment: CDR1 SGHRS and CDR2 YFSETQ. CDR3: CASSSGLAGGITYEQYF.

The rearrangement joins TRBV2 to TRBJ1-1. Germline CDR1 reads SNHLY; CDR2 reads FYNNEI. This CDR3 comprises 13 residues. The CDR3 sequence: CASSEDTLTEAFF.

V and J are TRBV5-5 and TRBJ2-5. The germline gives CDR1 SGHKS, CDR2 YYEKEE (reference sequence). The CDR3 runs to 16 residues. The CDR3 sequence: CASSLPSDWTQETQYF.

V and J are TRBV28 and TRBJ1-4. Per germline, CDR1 MDHEN and CDR2 SYDVKM. The CDR3 covers 13 residues. The CDR3 reads CASKGGTNEKLFF.

The rearrangement joins TRBV13 to TRBJ2-6; TCRdb returns TRBD1, unconfirmable since there is no DNA. There are 15 residues in the CDR3. The germline CDR1 and CDR2 sequences are PRHDT and FYEKMQ (reference sequence). The CDR3 reads CASSYTGAGANVLTF.